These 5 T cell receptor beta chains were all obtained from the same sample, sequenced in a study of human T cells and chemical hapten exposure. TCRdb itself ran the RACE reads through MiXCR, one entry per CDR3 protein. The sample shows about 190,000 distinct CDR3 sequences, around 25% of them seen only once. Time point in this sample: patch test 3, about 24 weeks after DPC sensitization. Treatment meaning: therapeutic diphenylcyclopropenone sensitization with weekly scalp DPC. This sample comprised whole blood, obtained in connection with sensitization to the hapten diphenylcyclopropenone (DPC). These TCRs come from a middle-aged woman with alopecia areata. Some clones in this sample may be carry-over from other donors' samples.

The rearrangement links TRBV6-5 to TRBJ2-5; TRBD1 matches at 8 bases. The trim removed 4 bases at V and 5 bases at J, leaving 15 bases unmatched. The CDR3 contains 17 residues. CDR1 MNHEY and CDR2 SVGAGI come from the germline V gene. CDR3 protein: CASSSTGTGGAGETQYF. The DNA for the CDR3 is TGTGCCAGCAGTTCCACCGGGACAGGCGGCGCCGGGGAGACCCAGTACTTC.

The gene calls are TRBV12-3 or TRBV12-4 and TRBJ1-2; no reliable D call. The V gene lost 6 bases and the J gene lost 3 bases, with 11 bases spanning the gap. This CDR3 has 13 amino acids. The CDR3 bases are TGTGCCAGCAGCCCGGCCGGCGACTATGGCTACACCTTC. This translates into CASSPAGDYGYTF.

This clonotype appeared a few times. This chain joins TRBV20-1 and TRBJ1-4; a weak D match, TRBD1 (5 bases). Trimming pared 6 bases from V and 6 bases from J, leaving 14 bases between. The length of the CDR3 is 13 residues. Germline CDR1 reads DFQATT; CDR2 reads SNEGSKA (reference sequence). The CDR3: CSAPGTDDEKLFF. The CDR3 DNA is TGCAGTGCCCCCGGGACGGACGATGAAAAACTGTTTTTT.

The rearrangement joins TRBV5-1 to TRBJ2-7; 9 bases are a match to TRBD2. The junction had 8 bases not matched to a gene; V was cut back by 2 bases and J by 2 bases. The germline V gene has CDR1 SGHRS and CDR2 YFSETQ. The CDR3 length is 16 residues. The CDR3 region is CASSFNSGRKTYEQYF. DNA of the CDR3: TGCGCCAGCAGCTTTAACAGCGGGAGGAAAACCTACGAGCAGTACTTC. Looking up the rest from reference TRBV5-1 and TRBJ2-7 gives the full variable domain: KAGVTQTPRYLIKTRGQQVTLSCSPISGHRSVSWYQQTPGQGLQFLFEYFSETQRNKGNFPGRFSGRQFSNSRSEMNVSTLELGDSALYLCASSFNSGRKTYEQYFGPGTRLTVT.

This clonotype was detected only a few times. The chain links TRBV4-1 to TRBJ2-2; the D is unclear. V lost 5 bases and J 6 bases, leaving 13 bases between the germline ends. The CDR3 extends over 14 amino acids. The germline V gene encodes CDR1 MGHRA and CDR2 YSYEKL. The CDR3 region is CASSDMGAAGELFF. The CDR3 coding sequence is TGCGCCAGCAGCGATATGGGCGCCGCCGGGGAGCTGTTTTTT.